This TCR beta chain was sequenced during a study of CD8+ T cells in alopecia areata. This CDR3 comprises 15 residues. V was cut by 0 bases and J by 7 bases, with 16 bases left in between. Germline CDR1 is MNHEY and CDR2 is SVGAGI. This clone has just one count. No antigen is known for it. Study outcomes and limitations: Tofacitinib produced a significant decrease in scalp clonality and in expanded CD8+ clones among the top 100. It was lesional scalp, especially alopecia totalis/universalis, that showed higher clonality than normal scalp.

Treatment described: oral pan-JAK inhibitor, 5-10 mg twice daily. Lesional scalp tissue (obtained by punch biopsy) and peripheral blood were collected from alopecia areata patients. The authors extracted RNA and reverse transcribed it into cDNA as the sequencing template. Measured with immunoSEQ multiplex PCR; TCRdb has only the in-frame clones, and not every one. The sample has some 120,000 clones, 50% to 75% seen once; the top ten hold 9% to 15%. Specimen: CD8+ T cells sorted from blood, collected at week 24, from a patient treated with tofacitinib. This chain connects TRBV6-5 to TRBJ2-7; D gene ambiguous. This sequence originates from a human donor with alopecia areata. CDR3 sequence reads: CASSYSGPPLGEQYF. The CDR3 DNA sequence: TGTGCCAGCAGTTACTCCGGGCCGCCCCTGGGGGAGCAGTACTTC.